The sequence of this T cell receptor (beta chain) was determined in a study of blood T cell repertoires in COVID-19. Turning to the study itself: Both acute and convalescent COVID-19 samples were obtained from the United States, Italy and Spain. PBMCs, B-cell-depleted T cells, or T cells provided the cDNA or gDNA that made up the material.

In the study's own analysis: Reference gene primer amplification yielded estimated nucleated cell counts. Generated by immunoSEQ multiplex PCR, the TCRdb table keeps only in-frame clones and is missing some. V and J calls and clone size come straight from that table; D and trimming were deduced from the DNA. The table lists roughly 200,000 clones, roughly 88% of them singletons. J lost 9 bases, V lost 6 bases, and 17 bases had no gene match. The V gene's germline CDR1 is MNHEY and CDR2 SMNVEV (reference sequence). The CDR3 has 17 residues. The chain links TRBV27 to TRBJ2-1, with 10 bases that match TRBD1. The clonotype was recovered from a woman in her 40s with COVID-19, enrolled during active disease. The sequenced material came from peripheral blood. Here the CDR3 DNA reads TGTGCCAGCAGCTCCATCTACGACAGGGGGCTCCTAGGTGAGCAGTTCTTC. Protein: CASSSIYDRGLLGEQFF.